This entry lists 14 T cell receptor beta chains sequenced from one sample in a study of control samples from healthy donors and cancer patients. Method: immunoSEQ multiplex PCR; TCRdb's copy keeps in-frame clones and lacks some. Seen here are roughly 92,000 clones, roughly 86% observed once, and the top ten hold around 1.3%. Sequencing used blood. These receptors were collected from a woman in her forties or fifties in good health.

This rearrangement joins TRBV7-3 to TRBJ2-1; a weak D match, TRBD2 (5 bases). The germline CDR1 and CDR2 sequences are SGHTA and FQGTGA. Between the trimmed V and J ends, which lost 5 bases and 3 bases, there was a span of 14 bases. This CDR3 spans 15 amino acids. The DNA for the CDR3 is TGTGCCAGCAGCCCCTTGGGAGCTGGCTACAATGAGCAGTTCTTC. It specifies CASSPLGAGYNEQFF.

This chain joins TRBV2 and TRBJ1-6; possibly TRBD1 for D (6 bases). Germline loops: CDR1 SNHLY, CDR2 FYNNEI. V was trimmed by 5 bases and J by 4 bases, leaving 9 bases between them. The CDR3 consists of 14 residues. The CDR3 is CASSIQGYNSPLHF. DNA of the CDR3: TGTGCCAGCAGTATCCAGGGGTATAATTCACCCCTCCACTTT.

The J gene is TRBJ2-3, the V gene TRBV7-2; possibly TRBD2 for D (5 bases). V shed 5 bases and J shed 6 bases, with 12 bases lying between them. CDR3 length equals 13 residues. From germline, CDR1 is SGHTA and CDR2 FQGNSA. For the CDR3, the DNA is TGTGCCAGCAGCGCGGACTTTTCGGATACGCAGTATTTT. Translated, it gives CASSADFSDTQYF.

This clone was observed a few times. The J gene is TRBJ1-6, the V gene TRBV27; D gene uncertain. There are 17 residues in the CDR3. Per germline, CDR1 MNHEY and CDR2 SMNVEV (reference sequence). V lost 3 bases and J lost 2, with 14 bases in between. CDR3 residues: CASSLQPPGAYNSPLHF. The CDR3 coding sequence is TGTGCCAGCAGTTTGCAACCCCCCGGAGCCTATAATTCACCCCTCCACTTT.

The chain combines TRBV11-3 with TRBJ2-5; 9 nucleotides line up with TRBD1. The CDR3 sequence is 14 residues long. Trimming took 3 bases from V and 3 from J; bases not matched to a gene: 2. Germline CDR1 is SGHNT and CDR2 is YENEEA. The CDR3 spells CASSLRQGEETQYF. DNA for the CDR3: TGTGCCAGCAGCTTGCGACAGGGGGAAGAGACCCAGTACTTC.

V is TRBV7-9 and J is TRBJ1-5, with 7 bases identical to TRBD1. The CDR3 runs to 15 residues. V lost 3 bases, J lost 4 bases, and 6 bases stayed unmatched. Germline CDR1 reads SEHNR; CDR2 reads FQNEAQ (reference sequence). CDR3: CASSLGGGANQPQHF. CDR3 DNA sequence: TGTGCCAGCAGCTTGGGAGGGGGCGCGAATCAGCCCCAGCATTTT. Filled out from reference TRBV7-9 and TRBJ1-5, the complete variable domain reads DTGVSQNPRHKITKRGQNVTFRCDPISEHNRLYWYRQTLGQGPEFLTYFQNEAQLEKSRLLSDRFSAERPKGSFSTLEIQRTEQGDSAMYLCASSLGGGANQPQHFGDGTRLSIL.

V gene TRBV19 combines with J gene TRBJ1-1; 8 bases are shared with TRBD1. Trimming at V came to 4 bases and at J to 1 base, leaving 2 bases not matched to a gene. The germline CDR1 and CDR2 sequences are LNHDA and SQIVND (reference sequence). CDR3 length: 14 amino acids. The CDR3 coding sequence is TGTGCCAGTAGTACGGGACAGGCGAACACTGAAGCTTTCTTT. It is translated as CASSTGQANTEAFF.

The J gene is TRBJ2-1, the V gene TRBV25-1, with TRBD2 matching over 9 bases. Germline values: CDR1 MGHDK, CDR2 SYGVNS. J was trimmed by 4 bases and V by 8 bases; bases with no gene match: 9. The CDR3 spans 15 residues. CDR3 nucleotides: TGTGCCAGCTCCTCCGGGACTAGCCCTTACAATGAGCAGTTCTTC. It yields the protein CASSSGTSPYNEQFF.

The table lists this clone with a few counts. V usage is TRBV28 and J usage is TRBJ1-3; D is undetermined. Germline CDR1 and CDR2: MDHEN and SYDVKM. Trimming pared 3 bases from V and 0 bases from J, leaving 6 bases between. This CDR3 is 14 amino acids long. The CDR3 DNA reads TGTGCCAGCAGTTTCTCGGCCTCTGGAAACACCATATATTTT. The encoded protein is CASSFSASGNTIYF.

This chain joins TRBV19 and TRBJ1-3, with no clear D. Per the germline V gene, CDR1 is LNHDA and CDR2 is SQIVND (reference sequence). V lost 5 bases to trimming and J lost 3 bases, with 14 bases between them. This CDR3 is built from 15 residues. In DNA, the CDR3 is TGTGCCAGTAGTCGACGACTCCTAGGTGGAAACACCATATATTTT. Amino acids: CASSRRLLGGNTIYF.

The chain uses TRBV5-6 and TRBJ1-1; D gene uncertain. The CDR3 covers 13 residues. V was cut by 0 bases and J by 3 bases, with 6 bases left in between. Germline V gives CDR1 SGHDT, CDR2 YYEEEE. The CDR3 loop reads CASSLGLYTEAFF. The CDR3 DNA is TGTGCCAGCAGCTTGGGACTGTACACTGAAGCTTTCTTT.

About this clone: Within the sample, other DNA sequences also encode this same CDR3. The chain employs TRBV18 and TRBJ1-2; D remains unclear. V dropped 2 bases and J dropped 1 base, with 5 bases sitting between them. The CDR3 extends over 13 amino acids. Germline CDR1 and CDR2: KGHSH and LQKENI. The CDR3 nucleotides are TGTGCCAGCTCACCAGAGAGTAACTATGGCTACACCTTC. This sequence encodes CASSPESNYGYTF. The full variable domain, in which reference TRBV18 and TRBJ1-2 provide the parts outside the CDR3, is NAGVMQNPRHLVRRRGQEARLRCSPMKGHSHVYWYRQLPEEGLKFMVYLQKENIIDESGMPKERFSAEFPKEGPSILRIQQVVRGDSAAYFCASSPESNYGYTFGSGTRLTVV.

This sequence joins TRBV6-6 and TRBJ1-6; D is possibly TRBD1 (6 bases). Germline V lookup: CDR1 MNHNY, CDR2 SVGAGI (reference sequence). The CDR3 is 13 amino acids. Trimming removed 9 bases from V and 6 bases from J, with 12 bases in between. The CDR3 region has the DNA TGTGCCAGTGGGGGGCGGATTAATTCACCCCTCCACTTT. Translation gives CASGGRINSPLHF.

This sequence joins TRBV5-4 and TRBJ2-3; D may be TRBD1 (6 bases). CDR1 is SGHNT, CDR2 YYREEE, per germline (reference sequence). The CDR3 is 13 residues long. Trimming stripped 4 bases from V and 5 bases from J, with 11 bases between. CDR3 residues: CASSATGLDTQYF. CDR3 nucleotide sequence: TGTGCCAGCAGCGCTACAGGGTTAGATACGCAGTATTTT.